Described below is a single TCR beta chain sequence and its context. Categorization into cohorts depended on clinical history that participants reported. The data originate from a study of blood T cell repertoires in COVID-19. Source study methods: Estimates of nucleated cell counts were drawn from the amplification of reference gene primers. Clones were read by immunoSEQ multiplex PCR, and TCRdb kept only the in-frame ones, dropping some. That table gives V, J and clone size, and the DNA gave D and trimming. The sample contains some 400,000 clones, 80% to 90% of which appear only once. The TCR comes from a man under 40 who had recovered from COVID-19. Sequenced sample: PBMCs or T cells enriched from blood (not recorded which).

The CDR3 coding sequence is TGTGCTAGTGGTCGGACTAGCGGTAGCTACGAGCAGTACTTC. Translating gives CASGRTSGSYEQYF. The chain employs TRBV12-5 and TRBJ2-7; 10 positions agree with TRBD2. The CDR3 runs to 14 residues. The V gene end was trimmed by 5 bases and the J gene end by 3 bases; junction bases not matched to a gene: 4. The germline V gene encodes CDR1 LGHNT and CDR2 FRNRAP. Filled out from reference TRBV12-5 and TRBJ2-7, the complete variable domain reads DARVTQTPRHKVTEMGQEVTMRCQPILGHNTVFWYRQTMMQGLELLAYFRNRAPLDDSGMPKDRFSAEMPDATLATLKIQPSEPRDSAVYFCASGRTSGSYEQYFGPGTRLTVT.